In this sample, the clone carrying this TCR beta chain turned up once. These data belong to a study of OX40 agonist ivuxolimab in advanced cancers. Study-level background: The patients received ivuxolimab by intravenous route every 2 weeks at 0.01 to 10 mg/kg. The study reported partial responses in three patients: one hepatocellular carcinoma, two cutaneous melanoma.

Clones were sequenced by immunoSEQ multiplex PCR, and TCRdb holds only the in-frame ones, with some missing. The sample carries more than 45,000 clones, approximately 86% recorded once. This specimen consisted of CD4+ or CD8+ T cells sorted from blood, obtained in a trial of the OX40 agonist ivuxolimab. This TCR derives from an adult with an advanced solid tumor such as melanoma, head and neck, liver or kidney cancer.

In DNA form, the CDR3 reads TGTGCCAGTAGCCGGGCTAGCGGGAGCAATGAGCAGTTCTTC. Translating it yields CASSRASGSNEQFF. This sequence joins TRBV19 and TRBJ2-1; 10 positions match TRBD2. This CDR3 is built from 14 residues. With V trimmed by 6 bases and J by 6 bases, 5 bases remained unmatched. Per germline, CDR1 LNHDA and CDR2 SQIVND (reference sequence).